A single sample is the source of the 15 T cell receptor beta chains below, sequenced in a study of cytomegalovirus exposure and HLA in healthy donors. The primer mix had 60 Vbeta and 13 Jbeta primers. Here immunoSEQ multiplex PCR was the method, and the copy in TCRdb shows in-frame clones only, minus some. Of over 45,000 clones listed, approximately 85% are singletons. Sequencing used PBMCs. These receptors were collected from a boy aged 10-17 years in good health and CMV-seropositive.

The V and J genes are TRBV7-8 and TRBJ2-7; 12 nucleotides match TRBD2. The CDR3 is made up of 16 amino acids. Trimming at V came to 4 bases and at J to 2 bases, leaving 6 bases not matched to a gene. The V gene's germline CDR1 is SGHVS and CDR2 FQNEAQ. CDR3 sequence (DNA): TGTGCCAGCAGCTATTCTAGCGGGGGGGCTACCTACGAGCAGTACTTC. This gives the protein CASSYSSGGATYEQYF. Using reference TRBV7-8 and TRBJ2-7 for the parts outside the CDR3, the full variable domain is GAGVSQSPRYKVAKRGQDVALRCDPISGHVSLFWYQQALGQGPEFLTYFQNEAQLDKSGLPSDRFFAERPEGSVSTLKIQRTQQEDSAVYLCASSYSSGGATYEQYFGPGTRLTVT.

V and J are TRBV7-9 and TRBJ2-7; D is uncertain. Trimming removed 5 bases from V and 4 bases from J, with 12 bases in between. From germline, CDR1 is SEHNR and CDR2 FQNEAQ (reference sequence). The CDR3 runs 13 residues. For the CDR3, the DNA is TGTGCCAGCAGCCATGCGGTACCTTACGAGCAGTACTTC. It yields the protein CASSHAVPYEQYF.

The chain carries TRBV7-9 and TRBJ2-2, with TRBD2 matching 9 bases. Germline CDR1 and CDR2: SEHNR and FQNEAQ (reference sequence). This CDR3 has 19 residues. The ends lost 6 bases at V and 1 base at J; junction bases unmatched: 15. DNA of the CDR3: TGTGCCAGCAGTTTACGAATTTATATAGCGGGGGAGAACACCGGGGAGCTGTTTTTT. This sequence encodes CASSLRIYIAGENTGELFF. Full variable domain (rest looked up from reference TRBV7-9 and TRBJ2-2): DTGVSQNPRHKITKRGQNVTFRCDPISEHNRLYWYRQTLGQGPEFLTYFQNEAQLEKSRLLSDRFSAERPKGSFSTLEIQRTEQGDSAMYLCASSLRIYIAGENTGELFFGEGSRLTVL.

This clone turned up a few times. The CDR3 bases are TGTGCCAGCTCCACTAGGTATTCCGGGGAGCTGTTTTTT. Its protein product is CASSTRYSGELFF. The chain couples TRBV6-5 to TRBJ2-2; maybe TRBD2 (5 bases). The CDR3 runs 13 residues. Germline V gives CDR1 MNHEY, CDR2 SVGAGI. Trimming removed 8 bases at V and 6 bases at J, with 13 bases between.

In DNA, the CDR3 is TGTGCCAGCAGCTTGATGAGCGGGGGCTTTCAGTTCTTC. Its protein is CASSLMSGGFQFF. The J gene is TRBJ2-1, the V gene TRBV5-5, with 8 bases lining up with TRBD2. V was pared by 1 base and J by 13 bases, with 7 bases of the junction left unmatched. The CDR3 length is 13 residues. Germline CDR1 SGHKS, CDR2 YYEKEE (reference sequence).

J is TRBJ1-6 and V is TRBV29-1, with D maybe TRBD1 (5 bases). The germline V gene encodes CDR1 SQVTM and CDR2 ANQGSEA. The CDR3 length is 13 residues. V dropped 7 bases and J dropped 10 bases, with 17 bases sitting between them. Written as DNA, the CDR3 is TGCAGCGGCTCAGCAGGGCTGGGCTCACCCCTCCACTTT. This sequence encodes CSGSAGLGSPLHF.

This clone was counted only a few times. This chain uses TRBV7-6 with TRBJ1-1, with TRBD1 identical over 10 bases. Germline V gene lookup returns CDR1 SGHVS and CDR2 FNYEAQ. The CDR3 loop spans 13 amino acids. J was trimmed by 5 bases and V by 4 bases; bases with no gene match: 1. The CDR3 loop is CASSSGQGTEAFF. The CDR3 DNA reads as TGTGCCAGCAGCTCGGGACAGGGGACTGAAGCTTTCTTT.

The CDR3 bases are TGTGCCAGCAGCCCCGGACAGTACAATGAGCAGTTCTTC. Residues: CASSPGQYNEQFF. This sequence joins TRBV5-6 and TRBJ2-1; tentative D call: TRBD1 (6 bases). This CDR3 spans 13 amino acids. The V end lost 4 bases, the J end lost 4 bases, and 9 bases lay between the germline ends. Per germline, CDR1 SGHDT and CDR2 YYEEEE.

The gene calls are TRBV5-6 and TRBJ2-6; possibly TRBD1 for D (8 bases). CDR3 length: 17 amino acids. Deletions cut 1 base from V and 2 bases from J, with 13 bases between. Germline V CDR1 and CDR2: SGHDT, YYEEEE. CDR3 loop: CASSLRTGRAGANVLTF. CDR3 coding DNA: TGTGCCAGCAGCTTGAGGACAGGGAGGGCTGGGGCCAACGTCCTGACTTTC.

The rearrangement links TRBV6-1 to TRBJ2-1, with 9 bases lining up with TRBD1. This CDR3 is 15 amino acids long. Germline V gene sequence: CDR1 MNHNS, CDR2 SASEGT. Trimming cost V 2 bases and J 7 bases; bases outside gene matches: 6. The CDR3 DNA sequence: TGTGCCAGCAGTGAACGGGACAGGGCTTGGAATGAGCAGTTCTTC. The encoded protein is CASSERDRAWNEQFF.

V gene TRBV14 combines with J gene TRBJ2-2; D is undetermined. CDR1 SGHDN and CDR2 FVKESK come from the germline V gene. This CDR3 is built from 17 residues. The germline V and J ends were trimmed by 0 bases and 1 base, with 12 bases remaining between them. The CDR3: CASSQDIGGLNTGELFF. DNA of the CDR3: TGTGCCAGCAGCCAAGATATCGGCGGATTGAACACCGGGGAGCTGTTTTTT.

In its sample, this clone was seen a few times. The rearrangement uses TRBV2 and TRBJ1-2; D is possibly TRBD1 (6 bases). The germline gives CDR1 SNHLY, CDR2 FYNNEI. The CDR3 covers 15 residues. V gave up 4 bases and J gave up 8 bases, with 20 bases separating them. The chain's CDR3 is CASSAQALGALGYTF. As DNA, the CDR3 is TGTGCCAGCAGTGCACAGGCCCTGGGGGCGCTAGGCTACACCTTC.

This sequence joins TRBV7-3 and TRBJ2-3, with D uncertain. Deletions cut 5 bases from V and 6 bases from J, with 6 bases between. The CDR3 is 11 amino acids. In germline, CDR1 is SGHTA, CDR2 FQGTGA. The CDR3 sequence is CASSHGDTQYF. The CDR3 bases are TGTGCCAGCAGCCACGGGGATACGCAGTATTTT.

The CDR3 coding sequence is TGTGCCAGCAGCTTCCCCGGGACTAGCGGGGGGGCCTTAGATACGCAGTATTTT. Translating gives CASSFPGTSGGALDTQYF. The rearrangement uses TRBV7-8 and TRBJ2-3; 16 bases agree with TRBD2. CDR1 and CDR2 from the germline V gene are SGHVS and FQNEAQ. CDR3 length: 18 residues. V was pared by 3 bases and J by 5 bases, with 8 bases of the junction left unmatched.

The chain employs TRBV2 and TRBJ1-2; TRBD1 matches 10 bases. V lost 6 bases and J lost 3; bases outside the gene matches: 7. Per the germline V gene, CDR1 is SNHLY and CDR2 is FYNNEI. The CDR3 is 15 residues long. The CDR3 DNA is TGTGCCAGCAGGGACGGCGGGACAGGGGACTATGGCTACACCTTC. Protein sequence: CASRDGGTGDYGYTF.